This T cell receptor (beta chain) was observed in a study of blood T cell repertoires in COVID-19 (dated by TCRdb to about 2020). With respect to the entire study: The collaborator samples originated in the United States, Italy and Spain and spanned the acute and convalescent phases of COVID-19. The prospective study material was composed of cDNA or gDNA derived from T cells, B-cell-depleted T cells, or PBMCs. Deeply sampled blood TCRbeta repertoires from subjects exposed to, actively infected with, or recovered from COVID-19 were included in the dataset. The repertoires were released in a freely available public database intended as a resource for research on the immune response to SARS-CoV-2. Samples were obtained from the ongoing ImmuneRACE study (first 160 participants) and from roughly 1,300 subjects provided by 6 global collaborators. Sample metadata almost always included a de-identified subject ID, COVID-19 status, age in years and sex. Where available, HLA class I and class II types were taken from metadata supplied by the sample provider and were not determined by assay-based typing. Here is what the overall study found, with its caveats: The quantity of clinical and demographic metadata differed by source and by participant and was supplied without curation.

Participants in the prospective study were enrolled through a virtual design, were aged about 18 to 100 years, and lived in roughly 25 United States geographic areas. To assign participants to cohorts, the prospective study relied on clinical history that participants themselves reported in a screening survey and a study questionnaire. Exposed participants had been in contact, within 2 weeks of entering the study, with a person who had a PCR-confirmed or clinician-diagnosed case of COVID-19. In the prospective study, whole blood, serum and a nasopharyngeal or oropharyngeal swab were collected from each participant by mobile phlebotomists. Over an approximately 2-month period, participants in the prospective study had the option of providing additional blood draws and questionnaires. Before DNA extraction, blood samples from the prospective study were shipped at room temperature or frozen. Reading from cysteine to phenylalanine, the CDR3 counts 16 amino acids. Only the CDR3 DNA stays, 48 bases, in frame from base 1. CDR1 and CDR2 are read off the germline V gene as MGHRA and YSYEKL. The V end loses 1 base and the J end loses 8 bases, and a stretch of 17 bases separates them.

TCRbeta CDR3 regions were amplified from genomic DNA by means of the immunoSEQ Assay, a bias-controlled multiplex PCR. For the original study's pipeline: The number of nucleated cells in each sample was estimated from the amplification of reference gene primers within the assay. To quantify the absolute abundance of each unique TCRbeta CDR3 rearrangement, sequence reads were collapsed and filtered. For each sample, productive Simpson clonality was calculated as the square root of Simpson's diversity index across productive rearrangements. Not all clones reach the TCRdb copy of this immuneACCESS table, which keeps in-frame sequences only. Checked studies attribute under half of the gap to unresolved V genes and leave the rest unexplained. V and J calls and clone size follow that table, whereas D and trimming were derived from the DNA. Across this sample there are a few hundred thousand clones, with about 88% seen only once. The top ten hold about 4.5% of the sample.

Remarks on this clone: The specificity of this receptor is unknown. No base quality information exists; no much larger clone differs at one position.

The origin of this receptor is a woman in her twenties or thirties who had been exposed to COVID-19. Here the chain combines TRBV4-1 and TRBJ1-4; a tentative D call is TRBD1 (5 bases match). The sample was PBMCs or T cells enriched from blood (not recorded which). The nucleotide sequence reads as follows: TGCGCCAGCAGCCAAGGATTCCAGGGTTTCAAAGAAAAACTGTTTTTT. This is translated as CASSQGFQGFKEKLFF.